These 19 T cell receptor beta chains came from one sample sequenced in a study of shared clonotypes between healthy human individuals. The method was immunoSEQ multiplex PCR; TCRdb's version includes in-frame clones alone and lacks a portion of them. The data hold some 2,000,000 clones, with 85% to 95% observed a single time. Sequences were obtained from naive CD4+ T cells sorted from blood. Documented subset: CD45RA+ positively selected. These receptors all stem from a man between 18 and 35 years old in good health.

V and J are TRBV27 and TRBJ2-4, with TRBD1 matching over 9 bases. J gave up 0 bases and V 3 bases, and 3 bases lay outside the gene matches. Germline values: CDR1 MNHEY, CDR2 SMNVEV (reference sequence). The CDR3 extends over 16 amino acids. The CDR3, as DNA: TGTGCCAGCAGTTTCGGACAGGGGTTAGCCAAAAACATTCAGTACTTC. Translating gives CASSFGQGLAKNIQYF.

This clone has just one count. The rearrangement uses TRBV7-9 and TRBJ1-5; perhaps TRBD1 as D (5 bases). Deletions cut 11 bases from V and 0 bases from J, with 8 bases between. The CDR3 contains 12 residues. The germline CDR1 and CDR2 sequences are SEHNR and FQNEAQ (reference sequence). The CDR3 loop is CAAGNSNQPQHF. Written as DNA, the CDR3 is TGTGCCGCAGGGAATAGCAATCAGCCCCAGCATTTT.

The chain links TRBV19 to TRBJ1-6; 7 nucleotides agree with TRBD1. CDR1 is LNHDA and CDR2 is SQIVND in the germline V gene (reference sequence). With 7 bases clipped from V and 6 bases from J, the junction kept 3 bases outside the gene matches. The CDR3 loop spans 13 amino acids. The chain's CDR3 is CASKGTVNSPLHF. For the CDR3, the DNA is TGTGCCAGTAAGGGGACAGTTAATTCACCCCTCCACTTT.

The count of this clone is one. V is TRBV5-6 and J is TRBJ1-1; 9 bases are a match to TRBD1. Germline values: CDR1 SGHDT, CDR2 YYEEEE. After removal of 0 bases from V and 3 bases from J, the junction contained 9 bases not matched to a gene. This CDR3 is built from 17 residues. Written as DNA, the CDR3 is TGTGCCAGCAGCTTGGGACCCCCGGGACAGGGACACACTGAAGCTTTCTTT. Translation gives CASSLGPPGQGHTEAFF.

The chain is built from TRBV7-9 and TRBJ1-3; no firm D call. Between the trimmed V and J ends, which lost 5 bases and 4 bases, there was a span of 15 bases. The CDR3 has 15 amino acids. Germline-derived CDR1 and CDR2 are SEHNR and FQNEAQ (reference sequence). CDR3 in DNA: TGTGCCAGCAGCCCGAAGGGAACTGCCGGAAACACCATATATTTT. Protein sequence: CASSPKGTAGNTIYF.

The genes are TRBV7-9 and TRBJ2-2; D is possibly TRBD2 (6 bases). The CDR3 has 15 residues. CDR1 is SEHNR and CDR2 is FQNEAQ in the germline V gene (reference sequence). Deletions cut 8 bases from V and 0 bases from J, with 13 bases between. CDR3 in amino acids: CASGGRRANTGELFF. The CDR3 DNA reads as TGTGCCAGCGGGGGGAGAAGAGCGAACACCGGGGAGCTGTTTTTT.

The V call is TRBV7-9, the J call TRBJ2-5; a weak D match, TRBD2 (5 bases). The CDR3 is made up of 15 amino acids. The ends were cut back, 5 bases at V and 5 bases at J, with 18 bases in the middle. Germline loops: CDR1 SEHNR, CDR2 FQNEAQ (reference sequence). The CDR3 bases are TGTGCCAGCAGCCGTGGACTCTTCCTACGCGAGACCCAGTACTTC. Translating it yields CASSRGLFLRETQYF. Full variable domain (rest looked up from reference TRBV7-9 and TRBJ2-5): DTGVSQNPRHKITKRGQNVTFRCDPISEHNRLYWYRQTLGQGPEFLTYFQNEAQLEKSRLLSDRFSAERPKGSFSTLEIQRTEQGDSAMYLCASSRGLFLRETQYFGPGTRLLVL.

This chain uses TRBV6-5 with TRBJ2-7; TRBD1 matches 8 bases. The CDR3 length is 15 residues. J gave up 5 bases and V 6 bases, and 12 bases lay outside the gene matches. Germline-derived CDR1 and CDR2 are MNHEY and SVGAGI. The CDR3 nucleotides read TGTGCCAGCAGCCAGACACTGGACAGGGCCCACGAGCAGTACTTC. Translated, it gives CASSQTLDRAHEQYF.

The chain links TRBV27 to TRBJ2-7; TRBD1 agrees at 9 bases. The CDR3 is 16 residues long. The V gene end was trimmed by 5 bases and the J gene end by 5 bases; junction bases not matched to a gene: 13. Germline V gene lookup returns CDR1 MNHEY and CDR2 SMNVEV (reference sequence). The CDR3 here is CASSLNRGPGIDEQYF. CDR3 in DNA: TGTGCCAGCAGTCTCAACAGGGGGCCCGGTATAGACGAGCAGTACTTC.

This sequence joins TRBV2 and TRBJ1-6, with TRBD1 matching 7 bases. The junction had 6 bases not matched to a gene; V was cut back by 4 bases and J by 6 bases. The CDR3 length is 15 residues. Per germline, CDR1 SNHLY and CDR2 FYNNEI. The CDR3 loop reads CASSGRGQRNSPLHF. The CDR3 DNA reads as TGTGCCAGCAGTGGTAGGGGGCAGCGTAATTCACCCCTCCACTTT.

The chain links TRBV10-3 to TRBJ2-1; D unclear. CDR1 and CDR2 (germline): ENHRY, SYGVKD. V was cut by 7 bases and J by 10 bases, with 23 bases left in between. The CDR3 contains 15 residues. CDR3 sequence reads: CAIKDSSARHMEQFF. CDR3 DNA: TGTGCCATCAAGGATTCCTCGGCCAGACACATGGAGCAGTTCTTC.

The V gene is TRBV20-1, the J gene TRBJ1-1; D remains unclear. The CDR3 loop spans 11 amino acids. V lost 0 bases and J 6 bases, leaving 5 bases between the germline ends. The germline CDR1 and CDR2 sequences are DFQATT and SNEGSKA (reference sequence). This chain's CDR3 is CSARDWPEAFF. Here the CDR3 DNA reads TGCAGTGCTAGAGATTGGCCTGAAGCTTTCTTT.

This clone was recorded once. The CDR3 sequence: CASSYRQGGIYEQYF. The CDR3 DNA reads TGTGCCAGCAGTTACCGACAGGGGGGGATCTACGAGCAGTACTTC. This chain joins TRBV6-5 and TRBJ2-7; 9 nucleotides align to TRBD1. The J segment lost 3 bases and the V segment lost 2 bases, leaving 5 bases of the junction unmatched. The CDR3 is made up of 15 amino acids. Germline values: CDR1 MNHEY, CDR2 SVGAGI.

The V and J genes are TRBV6-5 and TRBJ2-1; 9 bases agree with TRBD2. CDR1 is MNHEY, CDR2 SVGAGI, per germline. The V gene end was trimmed by 8 bases and the J gene end by 7 bases; junction bases not matched to a gene: 6. The CDR3 spans 13 residues. In DNA, the CDR3 is TGTGCCAGCCGAGCGGGAGGTAAGAATGAGCAGTTCTTC. Translated, it gives CASRAGGKNEQFF.

The chain recombines TRBV15 with TRBJ1-5; D possibly corresponds to TRBD1 (6 bases). The CDR3 totals 16 residues. V was trimmed by 5 bases and J by 0 bases, leaving 14 bases between them. Looked up from germline, CDR1 is LNHNV and CDR2 is YYDKDF (reference sequence). CDR3 coding DNA: TGTGCCACCAGCGCCGGGACAAACTATAGCAATCAGCCCCAGCATTTT. Translated, it gives CATSAGTNYSNQPQHF.

This chain links TRBV10-3 with TRBJ2-7; 8 bases align to TRBD1. There are 15 residues in the CDR3. Germline-derived CDR1 and CDR2 are ENHRY and SYGVKD. The ends lost 6 bases at V and 6 bases at J; junction bases unmatched: 13. CDR3 coding DNA: TGTGCCATCAGGGGCCCAGGACAGGGAGTTTCCGAGCAGTACTTC. It yields the protein CAIRGPGQGVSEQYF.

V is TRBV4-3 and J is TRBJ2-7; tentative D call: TRBD2 (7 bases). CDR1 is LGHNA and CDR2 is YSLEER in the germline V gene. This CDR3 comprises 17 residues. V lost 1 base and J lost 4, with 20 bases in between. The DNA for the CDR3 is TGCGCCAGCAGCCAAGTTCTATATGGGGGGGCTGGGTACGAGCAGTACTTC. It translates to CASSQVLYGGAGYEQYF.

In this sample, this clone turned up once. The chain uses TRBV11-2 and TRBJ2-7; D tentatively reads TRBD1 or TRBD2 (5 bases each). This CDR3 has 15 residues. Trimming pared 0 bases from V and 3 bases from J, leaving 12 bases between. Germline loops: CDR1 SGHAT, CDR2 FQNNGV. The CDR3 DNA follows: TGTGCCAGCAGCTTAGACGGGGCCACAGGCTACGAGCAGTACTTC. It is translated as CASSLDGATGYEQYF.

V and J are TRBV7-9 and TRBJ2-7; D is perhaps TRBD1 (6 bases). V was cut by 4 bases and J by 5 bases, with 15 bases left in between. This CDR3 comprises 14 residues. In germline, CDR1 is SEHNR, CDR2 FQNEAQ (reference sequence). For the CDR3, the DNA is TGTGCCAGCAGCTGGGACACTCGGACGCACGAGCAGTACTTC. This translates into CASSWDTRTHEQYF. The full variable domain, in which reference TRBV7-9 and TRBJ2-7 provide the parts outside the CDR3, is DTGVSQNPRHKITKRGQNVTFRCDPISEHNRLYWYRQTLGQGPEFLTYFQNEAQLEKSRLLSDRFSAERPKGSFSTLEIQRTEQGDSAMYLCASSWDTRTHEQYFGPGTRLTVT.